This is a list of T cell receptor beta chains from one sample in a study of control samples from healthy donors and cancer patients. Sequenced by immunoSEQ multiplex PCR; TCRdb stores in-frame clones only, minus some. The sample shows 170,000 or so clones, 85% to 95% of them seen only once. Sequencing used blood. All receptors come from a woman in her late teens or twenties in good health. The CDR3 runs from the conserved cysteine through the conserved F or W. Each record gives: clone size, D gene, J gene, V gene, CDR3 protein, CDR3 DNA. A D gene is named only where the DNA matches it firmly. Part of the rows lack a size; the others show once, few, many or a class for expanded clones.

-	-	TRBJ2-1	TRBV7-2	CASSLEFSVRPDEQFF	TGTGCCAGCAGCTTAGAATTTAGTGTGAGGCCCGATGAGCAGTTCTTC
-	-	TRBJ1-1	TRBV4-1	CASSQDTGTEAFF	TGCGCCAGCAGCCAAGACACCGGCACTGAAGCTTTCTTT
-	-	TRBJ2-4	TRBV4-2	CASSQDLRNIQYF	TGTGCCAGCAGCCAAGATCTGAGGAACATTCAGTACTTC
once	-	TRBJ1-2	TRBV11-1	CASSPAGNYGYTF	TGTGCCAGCAGCCCGGCGGGGAACTATGGCTACACCTTC
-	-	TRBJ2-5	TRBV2	CASSVLETQYF	TGTGCCAGCAGTGTACTAGAGACCCAGTACTTC
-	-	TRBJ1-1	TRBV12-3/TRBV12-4	CASSSHLREAFF	TGTGCCAGCAGTTCCCATCTGCGTGAAGCTTTCTTT
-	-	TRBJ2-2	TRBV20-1	CSVPNTGELFF	TGCAGTGTTCCGAACACCGGGGAGCTGTTTTTT
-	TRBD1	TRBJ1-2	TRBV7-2	CASSLGGQGFVNGYTF	TGTGCCAGCAGCTTAGGGGGACAGGGGTTTGTGAATGGCTACACCTTC
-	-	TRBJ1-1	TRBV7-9	CASSSWTVKNTEAFF	TGTGCCAGCAGCTCCTGGACAGTCAAGAACACTGAAGCTTTCTTT
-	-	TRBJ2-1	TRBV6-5	CASTEKGQGNEQFF	TGTGCCAGCACCGAAAAGGGGCAGGGCAATGAGCAGTTCTTC
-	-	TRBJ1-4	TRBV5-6	CASSLGRDNRVEKLFF	TGTGCCAGCAGCTTGGGAAGGGACAATCGTGTTGAAAAACTGTTTTTT
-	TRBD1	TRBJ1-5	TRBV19	CASSTLRTGGQGNQPQHF	TGTGCCAGTAGTACCCTCCGGACAGGGGGCCAGGGCAATCAGCCCCAGCATTTT
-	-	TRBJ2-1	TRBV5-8	CASSTESIGVRYNEQFF	TGTGCCAGCAGCACCGAAAGTATCGGGGTCAGGTACAATGAGCAGTTCTTC
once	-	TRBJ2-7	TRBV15	CASYTGGPPSYEQYF	TGTGCCTCCTACACCGGGGGGCCCCCTTCCTACGAGCAGTACTTC
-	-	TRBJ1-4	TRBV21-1	CASSKALRGPSRQKLFF	TGTGCCAGCAGCAAAGCCCTTAGAGGCCCCTCCCGGCAAAAACTGTTTTTT
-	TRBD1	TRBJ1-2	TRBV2	CASSEGQNYGYTF	TGTGCCAGCAGTGAGGGACAGAACTATGGCTACACCTTC
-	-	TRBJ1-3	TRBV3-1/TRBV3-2	CASGTSGRDTIYF	TGTGCCAGCGGAACCTCAGGGAGGGACACCATATATTTT
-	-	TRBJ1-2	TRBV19	CASSIDVTRGAPDYGYTF	TGTGCCAGTAGTATAGATGTAACTCGGGGGGCCCCCGACTATGGCTACACCTTC
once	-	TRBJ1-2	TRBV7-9	CASSLGGVVYGYTF	TGTGCCAGCAGCTTAGGTGGAGTCGTATATGGCTACACCTTC
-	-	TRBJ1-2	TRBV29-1	CSVEDGDSNYGYTF	TGCAGCGTTGAAGATGGAGACAGTAACTATGGCTACACCTTC
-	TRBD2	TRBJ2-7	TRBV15	CATSLNLITAGGSSYEQYF	TGTGCCACCAGCCTTAACCTTATCACAGCGGGGGGGAGTTCCTACGAGCAGTACTTC
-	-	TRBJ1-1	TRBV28	CASIDTEAFF	TGTGCCAGCATAGACACTGAAGCTTTCTTT
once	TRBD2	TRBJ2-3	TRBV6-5	CASTGLAGRTDTQYF	TGTGCCAGCACCGGACTAGCTGGGCGCACAGATACGCAGTATTTT
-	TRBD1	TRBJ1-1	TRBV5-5	CASSPFMGQGTEAFF	TGTGCCAGCAGCCCCTTTATGGGACAGGGAACTGAAGCTTTCTTT
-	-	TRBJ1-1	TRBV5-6	CASSEDSGAEAFF	TGTGCCAGCAGCGAAGACTCGGGGGCTGAAGCTTTCTTT